A single sample is the source of the 21 T cell receptor beta chains below, sequenced in a study of blood T cell repertoires in COVID-19. Only in-frame clones appear in the TCRdb table, and some are missing; sequencing was by immunoSEQ multiplex PCR. The sample includes some 55,000 clones, 75% to 90% of them seen just once. The sample taken for sequencing was peripheral blood. Receptor source: a woman in her sixties with acute or convalescent COVID-19.

The chain is built from TRBV6-5 and TRBJ1-1, with D perhaps matching TRBD1 (5 bases). V lost 2 bases and J 8 bases, leaving 15 bases between the germline ends. Germline-derived CDR1 and CDR2 are MNHEY and SVGAGI. The CDR3 runs to 14 residues. CDR3 bases: TGTGCCAGCAGTTACCGGGGGGGGAACTCCGAAGCTTTCTTT. It is translated as CASSYRGGNSEAFF.

CDR3 residues: CASSFTSGGPGSYNEQFF. In DNA, the CDR3 is TGTGCCAGCAGCTTCACTAGCGGGGGGCCCGGCTCCTACAATGAGCAGTTCTTC. This chain uses TRBV7-9 with TRBJ2-1; 12 nucleotides align to TRBD2. The germline gives CDR1 SEHNR, CDR2 FQNEAQ (reference sequence). This CDR3 has 18 amino acids. V was pared by 3 bases and J by 0 bases, with 6 bases of the junction left unmatched.

The chain has TRBV4-2 and TRBJ1-1; no definite D call. CDR1 and CDR2 from the germline V gene are LGHNA and YNFKEQ. The length of the CDR3 is 14 residues. V was shortened by 6 bases and J by 2 bases, with 13 bases between the two germline ends. The CDR3 region is CASSLQLQNTEAFF. CDR3 DNA sequence: TGTGCCAGCAGTTTACAGTTACAAAACACTGAAGCTTTCTTT.

The genes are TRBV11-2 and TRBJ2-7; 9 bases map to TRBD1. J was trimmed by 4 bases and V by 5 bases; bases with no gene match: 9. The CDR3 loop spans 15 amino acids. Germline V CDR1 and CDR2: SGHAT, FQNNGV. The CDR3 is CASSLAGQGLYEQYF. The CDR3 bases are TGTGCCAGCAGCCTCGCGGGACAGGGTCTGTACGAGCAGTACTTC.

This clone was detected a few times. The V call is TRBV20-1, the J call TRBJ1-2, with D unclear. Germline-derived CDR1 and CDR2 are DFQATT and SNEGSKA (reference sequence). CDR3 size: 11 residues. V was trimmed by 8 bases and J by 1 base, leaving 8 bases between them. CDR3 region: CSPQDNYGYTF. The CDR3 DNA sequence: TGCAGTCCGCAGGATAACTATGGCTACACCTTC.

CDR3 region: CASSQGDRALTEAFF. CDR3 sequence (DNA): TGTGCCAGCAGCCAAGGGGACAGGGCATTGACTGAAGCTTTCTTT. The chain joins TRBV14 to TRBJ1-1; 9 nucleotides line up with TRBD1. The germline gives CDR1 SGHDN, CDR2 FVKESK. The CDR3 runs 15 residues. V trimming: 1 base; J trimming: 5 bases; junction bases outside the gene matches: 5.

The genes are TRBV11-2 and TRBJ1-5; D possibly corresponds to TRBD1 (6 bases). Germline V lookup: CDR1 SGHAT, CDR2 FQNNGV. Trimming took 6 bases from V and 0 from J, leaving 30 bases between them. This CDR3 region has 21 residues. In nucleotides, the CDR3 is TGTGCCAGCAGTTTGGGGGCCAGGGTGGAAGGTTACCGATATAGCAATCAGCCCCAGCATTTT. It translates to CASSLGARVEGYRYSNQPQHF.

V gene TRBV19 combines with J gene TRBJ2-3; TRBD2 agrees at 15 bases. Unmatched junction bases numbered 2, after V lost 3 bases and J lost 1 base. The CDR3 has 17 amino acids. Germline CDR1 is LNHDA and CDR2 is SQIVND (reference sequence). The CDR3 spells CASSMGLAGGGTDTQYF. CDR3 sequence (DNA): TGTGCCAGTAGTATGGGACTAGCGGGGGGCGGCACAGATACGCAGTATTTT.

The rearrangement links TRBV28 to TRBJ1-5; D may be TRBD1 (5 bases). Germline lookup yields CDR1 MDHEN and CDR2 SYDVKM. CDR3 length: 15 residues. V was cut by 6 bases and J by 4 bases, with 16 bases left in between. In DNA form, the CDR3 reads TGTGCCAGCAGCCTCCTAGGGGTCGTAAATCAGCCCCAGCATTTT. It encodes CASSLLGVVNQPQHF.

This clone was recorded a few times. The V and J genes are TRBV19 and TRBJ1-6; D is possibly TRBD1 (5 bases). This CDR3 has 14 residues. V lost 6 bases, J lost 10 bases, and 16 bases lay in between. CDR1 is LNHDA, CDR2 SQIVND, per germline (reference sequence). In DNA, the CDR3 is TGTGCCAGTAGAGCCAGGGTATCGGGCTCACCCCTCCACTTT. Translating gives CASRARVSGSPLHF.

This chain's CDR3 is CASPFVGHRAEQYF. CDR3 sequence (DNA): TGTGCCAGTCCCTTTGTGGGACACCGAGCGGAGCAGTACTTC. The V gene is TRBV6-5, the J gene TRBJ2-7; D possibly corresponds to TRBD1 (6 bases). Trimming left V 9 bases short and J 7 bases short, with 22 bases between. The CDR3 has 14 residues. CDR1 is MNHEY, CDR2 SVGAGI, per germline.

This clone was recorded only once. The rearrangement uses TRBV19 and TRBJ2-2, with TRBD2 as a possible D gene (6 bases). There are 14 residues in the CDR3. V was cut by 5 bases and J by 2 bases, with 9 bases left in between. The germline gives CDR1 LNHDA, CDR2 SQIVND (reference sequence). CDR3 loop: CASSWGVNTGELFF. The CDR3, as DNA: TGTGCCAGTAGTTGGGGGGTTAACACCGGGGAGCTGTTTTTT.

This clone was seen just once. The chain links TRBV5-4 to TRBJ2-5; 8 nucleotides align to TRBD1. The V and J ends lost 4 bases and 4 bases, in that order; junction bases with no gene match: 12. The CDR3 has 16 amino acids. The V gene's germline CDR1 is SGHNT and CDR2 YYREEE (reference sequence). Written as DNA, the CDR3 is TGTGCCAGCAGCCCCCGGCCTGACAGGGGTGGAGAGACCCAGTACTTC. It yields the protein CASSPRPDRGGETQYF.

The genes are TRBV9 and TRBJ2-2; the D is unclear. The CDR3 length is 14 residues. V was clipped by 4 bases and J by 4 bases, with 11 bases between them. Germline CDR1 reads SGDLS; CDR2 reads YYNGEE. CDR3 in DNA: TGTGCCAGCAGCCCCCGCCAGTCCACCGGGGAGCTGTTTTTT. Protein product: CASSPRQSTGELFF. Complete variable domain (other parts from reference TRBV9 and TRBJ2-2): DSGVTQTPKHLITATGQRVTLRCSPRSGDLSVYWYQQSLDQGLQFLIQYYNGEERAKGNILERFSAQQFPDLHSELNLSSLELGDSALYFCASSPRQSTGELFFGEGSRLTVL.

CDR3 nucleotides: TGTGCCTGGAGTCTCCCCTTGAGTGGGAGGAGGCGTGAAAAACTGTTTTTT. Its protein is CAWSLPLSGRRREKLFF. This chain links TRBV30 with TRBJ1-4; no firm D call. This CDR3 spans 17 amino acids. Between the trimmed V and J ends, which lost 2 bases and 7 bases, there was a span of 23 bases. Germline values: CDR1 GTSNPN, CDR2 SVGIG (reference sequence). The full variable domain, its missing parts supplied by reference TRBV30 and TRBJ1-4, is SQTIHQWPATLVQPVGSPLSLECTVEGTSNPNLYWYRQAAGRGLQLLFYSVGIGQISSEVPQNLSASRPQDRQFILSSKKLLLSDSGFYLCAWSLPLSGRRREKLFFGSGTQLSVL.

This chain links TRBV6-1 with TRBJ2-7; a possible D gene is TRBD1 (5 bases). Trimming took 1 base from V and 3 from J, leaving 13 bases between them. This CDR3 has 15 residues. Germline-derived CDR1 and CDR2 are MNHNS and SASEGT. The CDR3 DNA is TGTGCCAGCAGTGAAGTCCAGGGTATATTCTACGAGCAGTACTTC. It is translated as CASSEVQGIFYEQYF.

The count of this clone is one. V is TRBV27 and J is TRBJ1-2; 8 nucleotides match TRBD1. V lost 6 bases and J lost 6; bases outside the gene matches: 9. The V gene's germline CDR1 is MNHEY and CDR2 SMNVEV (reference sequence). The CDR3 covers 14 residues. The DNA for the CDR3 is TGTGCCAGCAGCGTGGACAGGGAGCTACATGGCTACACCTTC. This codes for CASSVDRELHGYTF.

The chain joins TRBV5-1 to TRBJ1-3; unclear D gene. CDR1 is SGHRS, CDR2 YFSETQ, per germline. V was shortened by 0 bases and J by 0 bases, with 7 bases between the two germline ends. The CDR3 covers 15 residues. The CDR3 nucleotides read TGCGCCAGCAGCTTGGACGGGAGCTCTGGAAACACCATATATTTT. This gives the protein CASSLDGSSGNTIYF.

Written as DNA, the CDR3 is TGTGCCAGCAACCCCGTACGGAGGTCCGGGGAGCTGTTTTTT. This encodes CASNPVRRSGELFF. This chain uses TRBV2 with TRBJ2-2, with D possibly TRBD2 on 5 matching bases. V lost 7 bases to trimming and J lost 6 bases, with 15 bases between them. Germline V gives CDR1 SNHLY, CDR2 FYNNEI. The CDR3 runs 14 residues.

On this clone itself: A read error may produce the germline difference seen at one junction end. J is TRBJ2-5 and V is TRBV7-2, with 9 bases fitting TRBD2. CDR1 and CDR2 from the germline V gene are SGHTA and FQGNSA. The CDR3 runs to 17 residues. The CDR3 DNA follows: TGTGCCAGCAGCCTAGCCCCTTCGCGGGGGGGCATTGAGACCCAGTACTTC. As protein: CASSLAPSRGGIETQYF. Filled out from reference TRBV7-2 and TRBJ2-5, the complete variable domain reads GAGVSQSPSNKVTEKGKDVELRCDPISGHTALYWYRQSLGQGLEFLIYFQGNSAPDKSGLPSDRFSAERTGGSVSTLTIQRTQQEDSAVYLCASSLAPSRGGIETQYFGPGTRLLVL.

V usage is TRBV19 and J usage is TRBJ1-3; D ambiguous. CDR1 and CDR2 (germline): LNHDA, SQIVND (reference sequence). The CDR3 has 14 amino acids. The ends were cut back, 3 bases at V and 1 base at J, with 7 bases in the middle. CDR3 sequence reads: CASSIFGSGNTIYF. As DNA, the CDR3 is TGTGCCAGTAGTATTTTCGGTTCTGGAAACACCATATATTTT. Full variable domain (remainder filled in from reference TRBV19 and TRBJ1-3): DGGITQSPKYLFRKEGQNVTLSCEQNLNHDAMYWYRQDPGQGLRLIYYSQIVNDFQKGDIAEGYSVSREKKESFPLTVTSAQKNPTAFYLCASSIFGSGNTIYFGEGSWLTVV.